The 19 T cell receptor beta chains in this list originate from one sample, sequenced in a study of T cells in Graves' hyperthyroidism and ophthalmopathy (dated by TCRdb to the late 2010s). Preparation of the library involved multiplex PCR. Sequencing instrument: Illumina HiSeq 2000. The TCR beta CDR3 regions were amplified from the RNA transcripts. For the first round of RT-PCR on the TCR CDR3, the HTBI primer set was used together with the Qiagen OneStep RT-PCR kit. Through fastp at Q25 and MiXCR, TCRdb rebuilt clones from the public reads, retaining in-frame beta chains. Under each unique CDR3 protein, matching rows form one entry showing the most common genes and DNA. The sample data list more than 550,000 distinct CDR3 sequences, and about 45% of these were observed just once. Together, the top ten hold about 7.2% of the sample. The specimen sequenced was peripheral blood or thyroid tissue (not recorded which). The receptors shown here come from an adult man with Graves' disease, either hyperthyroidism or ophthalmopathy (not recorded which).

The chain is built from TRBV7-6 and TRBJ2-2; tentative D call: TRBD2 (6 bases). Trimming stripped 2 bases from V and 4 bases from J, with 17 bases between. The CDR3 runs 17 residues. Germline lookup yields CDR1 SGHVS and CDR2 FNYEAQ. The CDR3 DNA follows: TGTGCCAGCAGCTTACCCAAAGGAGGGGTGGGCACCGGGGAGCTGTTTTTT. Translating gives CASSLPKGGVGTGELFF.

This clonotype came up a few times. The CDR3 is CASSEGEAFF. The CDR3 DNA follows: TGTGCCAGCAGTGAGGGGGAAGCTTTCTTT. The chain combines TRBV2 with TRBJ1-1; D gene ambiguous. The V gene lost 3 bases and the J gene lost 8 bases, with 4 bases spanning the gap. There are 10 residues in the CDR3. The germline gives CDR1 SNHLY, CDR2 FYNNEI.

Comments on this clonotype: A single base separates this from a much larger clone, so it may be a read error. CDR3 DNA sequence: TGTGCCAGCAGTGAAGCGCGGCCTAGGTTCAATCAGCCCCGGCATTTT. Its translation: CASSEARPRFNQPRHF. The J gene is TRBJ1-5, the V gene TRBV2; the D is unclear. This CDR3 is 16 amino acids long. Looked up from germline, CDR1 is SNHLY and CDR2 is FYNNEI.

This clonotype was picked up one time. This chain links TRBV2 with TRBJ1-6; D perhaps matches TRBD1 (6 bases). The CDR3 loop spans 13 amino acids. The V gene lost 7 bases and the J gene lost 8 bases, with 12 bases spanning the gap. Germline CDR1 SNHLY, CDR2 FYNNEI. The CDR3 region has the DNA TGTGCCAGCAAAGGGGGGGGAGATTCACCCCTCCACTTT. This encodes CASKGGGDSPLHF.

This clonotype was recorded at least ten times. The genes are TRBV7-3 and TRBJ1-6; 7 nucleotides agree with TRBD1. Trimming removed 4 bases from V and 9 bases from J; junction bases left unmatched: 6. This CDR3 has 14 amino acids. Germline V gives CDR1 SGHTA, CDR2 FQGTGA. CDR3 DNA: TGTGCCAGCAGCTCGCAGGGGGTTGGTTCACCCCTCCACTTT. Protein product: CASSSQGVGSPLHF. Together with reference TRBV7-3 and TRBJ1-6, the CDR3 gives the full variable domain: GAGVSQTPSNKVTEKGKYVELRCDPISGHTALYWYRQSLGQGPEFLIYFQGTGAADDSGLPNDRFFAVRPEGSVSTLKIQRTERGDSAVYLCASSSQGVGSPLHFGNGTRLTVT.

In its sample, this clonotype was seen many times. The chain has TRBV7-8 and TRBJ2-7, with D possibly matching TRBD2 (6 bases). The V gene lost 5 bases and the J gene lost 3 bases, with 14 bases spanning the gap. Germline V gene lookup returns CDR1 SGHVS and CDR2 FQNEAQ. This CDR3 region has 14 residues. The DNA for the CDR3 is TGTGCCAGCAGCCAAGCGGGTACCGACTACGAGCAGTACTTC. Translating it yields CASSQAGTDYEQYF. Using reference TRBV7-8 and TRBJ2-7 for the parts outside the CDR3, the full variable domain is GAGVSQSPRYKVAKRGQDVALRCDPISGHVSLFWYQQALGQGPEFLTYFQNEAQLDKSGLPSDRFFAERPEGSVSTLKIQRTQQEDSAVYLCASSQAGTDYEQYFGPGTRLTVT.

This clonotype has more than one count but fewer than ten. The chain recombines TRBV5-1 with TRBJ1-1, with D possibly being TRBD1 (5 bases). V was cut by 2 bases and J by 4 bases, with 18 bases left in between. Germline lookup yields CDR1 SGHRS and CDR2 YFSETQ. The CDR3 loop spans 16 amino acids. The CDR3 DNA follows: TGCGCCAGCAGCTTCTTAGGGCGGGGGGTACGCACTGAAGCTTTCTTT. Its translation: CASSFLGRGVRTEAFF. Full variable domain (rest looked up from reference TRBV5-1 and TRBJ1-1): KAGVTQTPRYLIKTRGQQVTLSCSPISGHRSVSWYQQTPGQGLQFLFEYFSETQRNKGNFPGRFSGRQFSNSRSEMNVSTLELGDSALYLCASSFLGRGVRTEAFFGQGTRLTVV.

This clonotype was observed a few times. The V call is TRBV20-1, the J call TRBJ2-7; D perhaps matches TRBD2 (6 bases). Trimming removed 0 bases at V and 2 bases at J, with 14 bases between. CDR1 is DFQATT and CDR2 is SNEGSKA in the germline V gene (reference sequence). This CDR3 region has 15 residues. The CDR3 loop reads CSARDLGGNTYEQYF. DNA of the CDR3: TGCAGTGCTAGAGATTTAGGAGGGAACACCTACGAGCAGTACTTC.

The chain joins TRBV6-4 to TRBJ1-5; the D is unclear. Germline V gene lookup returns CDR1 MRHNA and CDR2 SNTAGT. This CDR3 is built from 17 residues. Deletions cut 2 bases from V and 0 bases from J, with 14 bases between. CDR3 protein: CASSDPWVDYSNQPQHF. The CDR3 DNA is TGTGCCAGCAGTGACCCATGGGTAGATTATAGCAATCAGCCCCAGCATTTT.

This clonotype was seen many times. The chain has TRBV19 and TRBJ1-5, with TRBD1 as a possible D gene (5 bases). V was cut by 3 bases and J by 2 bases, with 11 bases left in between. Germline-derived CDR1 and CDR2 are LNHDA and SQIVND (reference sequence). This CDR3 has 15 amino acids. The CDR3 coding sequence is TGTGCCAGTAGTATTGCCGGGGGAGGCAATCAGCCCCAGCATTTT. As protein: CASSIAGGGNQPQHF.

This clonotype was detected ten times or more. V and J are TRBV10-3 and TRBJ1-1; 11 positions match TRBD1. J lost 4 bases, V lost 4 bases, and 5 bases had no gene match. Germline loops: CDR1 ENHRY, CDR2 SYGVKD. This CDR3 region has 15 residues. The CDR3 is CAISAGQGAPTEAFF. Written as DNA, the CDR3 is TGTGCCATCAGTGCAGGACAGGGGGCGCCCACTGAAGCTTTCTTT.

The V gene is TRBV9, the J gene TRBJ1-1; D is undetermined. Trimming left V 4 bases short and J 6 bases short, with 25 bases between. This CDR3 has 17 amino acids. Per the germline V gene, CDR1 is SGDLS and CDR2 is YYNGEE. Here the CDR3 reads CASSRSDMGGYGSEAFF. The DNA of the CDR3 is TGTGCCAGCAGCCGGTCTGATATGGGCGGCTATGGCTCTGAAGCTTTCTTT.

DNA of the CDR3: TGTGCCAGCAGCGGACAAGGGAGGGATAATTCACCCCTCCACTTT. It translates to CASSGQGRDNSPLHF. This chain links TRBV7-4 with TRBJ1-6, with D maybe TRBD1 (5 bases). The CDR3 is 15 amino acids. Germline V gene lookup returns CDR1 SGHVT and CDR2 SQSDAQ. The V gene lost 5 bases and the J gene lost 5 bases, with 13 bases spanning the gap.

V and J are TRBV14 and TRBJ2-5; 14 bases fit TRBD2. V trimming: 5 bases; J trimming: 3 bases; junction bases outside the gene matches: 5. This CDR3 has 16 residues. Germline values: CDR1 SGHDN, CDR2 FVKESK. CDR3: CASSMTSGGAEETQYF. CDR3 DNA sequence: TGTGCCAGCAGCATGACTAGCGGGGGGGCTGAAGAGACCCAGTACTTC. Complete variable domain (other parts from reference TRBV14 and TRBJ2-5): EAGVTQFPSHSVIEKGQTVTLRCDPISGHDNLYWYRRVMGKEIKFLLHFVKESKQDESGMPNNRFLAERTGGTYSTLKVQPAELEDSGVYFCASSMTSGGAEETQYFGPGTRLLVL.

The sample holds a few counts of this clonotype. V usage is TRBV4-1 and J usage is TRBJ2-7, with TRBD1 matching over 7 bases. Germline V gene lookup returns CDR1 MGHRA and CDR2 YSYEKL. This CDR3 is built from 16 residues. V trimming: 0 bases; J trimming: 5 bases; junction bases outside the gene matches: 10. The CDR3, as DNA: TGCGCCAGCAGCCAAGAATATCAGGGGGTTAAGGACGAGCAGTACTTC. It is translated as CASSQEYQGVKDEQYF.

The chain employs TRBV15 and TRBJ1-5; D might be TRBD1 (5 bases). Trimming stripped 0 bases from V and 1 base from J, with 16 bases between. The CDR3 totals 18 residues. Germline assignment: CDR1 LNHNV and CDR2 YYDKDF (reference sequence). This CDR3 is CATSRDLQGYPSNQPQHF. Here the CDR3 DNA reads TGTGCCACCAGCAGAGATTTGCAGGGTTATCCGAGCAATCAGCCCCAGCATTTT.

The rearrangement uses TRBV20-1 and TRBJ1-1; no reliable D call. V was trimmed by 0 bases and J by 6 bases, leaving 14 bases between them. CDR1 is DFQATT and CDR2 is SNEGSKA in the germline V gene (reference sequence). This CDR3 comprises 14 residues. CDR3 protein: CSAREPTDGAEAFF. The DNA of the CDR3 is TGCAGTGCTAGAGAGCCCACGGACGGCGCTGAAGCTTTCTTT.

A note on this clonotype: Sequence at one end of the junction differs from germline and may be a read error. The chain employs TRBV7-2 and TRBJ2-2; D gene unclear. CDR3 size: 11 residues. Germline lookup yields CDR1 SGHTA and CDR2 FQGNSA. Here the CDR3 reads CASSVGGELFF. CDR3 sequence (DNA): TGCGCCAGCAGTGTTGGGGGGGAGCTGTTTTTT.

This chain links TRBV10-3 with TRBJ1-2, with 10 bases lining up with TRBD1. Per germline, CDR1 ENHRY and CDR2 SYGVKD. The CDR3 has 17 residues. Unmatched junction bases numbered 19, after V lost 7 bases and J lost 8 bases. The CDR3 region has the DNA TGTGCCATCAACCCGGGACAGGGGCACTGGGAGGCTTACGGCTACACCTTC. Translating gives CAINPGQGHWEAYGYTF.